This T cell receptor beta chain was sequenced in a study of CXCR3-negative and CXCR3-positive naive CD8 T cells. Study details: Every library held about 1.5 +/- 0.3 million TRB reads, and the total came to around 140 million. Study-wide results and caveats: PBMCs showed partially decreased CXCR3 expression after cryopreservation, and most assays used fresh PBMCs.

Of note for this clonotype: Its cognate antigen is unknown.

5' RACE with UMI labels generated the TRB cDNA libraries. With the 5' RACE reads reprocessed, TCRdb shows one record per CDR3 protein and no DNA. In total, the table holds about 56,000 distinct CDR3 sequences. A few hundred thousand cells per CD8+ T cell subset were flow-sorted in triplicate. There are 15 residues in the CDR3. Germline V lookup: CDR1 MDHEN, CDR2 SYDVKM. The sequence was obtained from a human donor in good health. Some clones in this sample may be carry-over from other donors' samples. Source material: memory CD8+ T cells from blood. The genes are TRBV28 and TRBJ2-3; checking the TCRdb D call of TRBD2 is not possible without DNA. The CDR3 loop reads CASSKSGGPTDTQYF.